The subject of this entry is one TCR beta chain. Its antigen has not been determined. No base quality information exists; no much larger clone differs at one position. The germline V and J ends show losses of 1 base and 8 bases respectively, and no gene match explains 8 bases of the junction. For CDR1 and CDR2, the germline V gene lists SGHTA and FQGNSA. The CDR3 has 16 amino acids, counting the end cysteine and phenylalanine. CDR3 DNA only is kept here, 48 bases in frame from base 1. The source of the sample is a study of cytomegalovirus exposure and HLA in healthy donors (dated by TCRdb to about 2017). Turning to the overall study: An earlier analysis of several hundred of the donors reported about 300 Gb of sequence data and 95 million to 140 million unique TCR beta sequences obtained from approximately 180 million T cells. An early release covering about 600 HLA-typed donors comprised about 300 gigabases of sequencing data and tens of millions of unique TCR sequences. Of the roughly 400 genotyped donors, around 81% fell in the genetic ancestry cluster associated with self-reported Caucasian donors. The study aimed to test whether cataloging public T cell receptors could reveal signatures of past pathogen exposure. The study used immunosequencing to profile the T cell repertoires of 666 subjects and linked those repertoires to cytomegalovirus serostatus. A separate validation cohort of 100 to 150 different subjects was used in addition to the 666-subject first cohort. High-throughput TCR immunosequencing, statistical association of individual TCRs with disease status, and machine learning were combined to predict cytomegalovirus infection status. A later analysis re-examined previously published TCR beta repertoires from about 670 donors and added high-resolution HLA genotyping to investigate patterns of TCR occurrence. In the later analysis, no new phenotypic data were used to find candidate immune exposures; instead, reliance was placed on TCR beta sequences and their occurrence across donors. An earlier analysis of approximately 580 of the donors used high-throughput TCR beta sequencing to judge whether each TCR beta V gene segment behaved as functional or pseudogenic. Alongside the repertoire data, information on donor age, sex, ethnicity and CMV serostatus was compiled. In a later genetic analysis, genome-wide SNP genotypes for about 60% of the 666 donors were used, and that subset was treated as a discovery cohort. Every repertoire in the discovery cohort had been generated on one and the same sequencing platform. HLA typing covered class I and class II loci at four-digit resolution. The number of donors typed differed by locus, with roughly 620-630 for A, B, C, DRB1 and DQB1, approximately 500 for DQA1, 600 to 610 for DPA1, and approximately 470 for DPB1. Roughly 5 DR-DQ haplotypes were treated as single units for association and clustering because of strong linkage in the cohort. Across some 400 genotyped donors of the cohort, an average of approximately 240,000 unique TCR beta nucleotide sequences per donor were sequenced, and approximately 19% of those sequences were non-productive.

The cohort comprised 666 healthy bone marrow donors. Cohort members were all nominally healthy when sampled, although unrecorded immune exposures were likely present. The donor tested CMV seropositive and was one of the 289 seropositive cohort members. A peripheral blood sample was provided by each donor, and peripheral blood mononuclear cells were used for TCR beta sequencing. The Qiagen DNeasy Blood Extraction Kit was used to extract genomic DNA from the blood cell samples. On the study overall, not on this receptor specifically: HLA typing was unavailable for some donors at each locus, so association tests used only the typed subset. A total of 150 to 200 TCR beta chains were listed by the study as associated with cytomegalovirus. In a later analysis, HLA-associated TCR beta chains were found to be more clonally expanded and to have lower generation probabilities than equally common non-associated chains. In a later genetic analysis, a missense DCLRE1C variant was associated with V-gene and J-gene trimming of TCR beta chains, and the association was replicated in an independent cohort. In a later analysis, TCR association rates were found to vary across HLA loci, with the most associated TCRs seen for DRB1 alleles and the fewest for HLA-C alleles. According to a later genetic analysis, donors in an Asian-associated ancestry cluster had fewer N-insertions in productive TCRs than the approximately 650-donor mean. According to a later analysis, parvovirus B19, influenza, CMV and Epstein-Barr virus appeared linked to several top co-occurrence clusters. Most CMV-associated TCR beta chains appeared to be HLA-restricted in a later analysis, and the HLA associations seemed to be driven largely by CMV exposure. A further reported finding was that TCR beta sequences accurately predicted the HLA-A and HLA-B alleles for most subjects in the first cohort. Presence/absence analyses assumed roughly uniform sequencing depth across donors, an assumption that may not hold. The cohort was sequenced for TCR beta chains only, and without alpha or paired-chain data the features that could be detected were limited. It was suggested by the authors that the approach could potentially be generalized to other disease states and immunological phenotypes. A group of highly shared sequence variants was considered likely to be a technical artifact of the sequencing pipeline. Some IMGT-functional V segments, including TRBV6-2 and TRBV6-3, could not be told apart with the 87-base-pair reads, so those segments were excluded. Immune exposure information for the cohort was limited to CMV serostatus. Specific HLA alleles were associated with about 17,000 TCR beta sequences at a false discovery rate of 0.05 in a later analysis. A few of the identified cytomegalovirus-associated TCR beta chains were confirmed in vitro to be specific for cytomegalovirus antigens. Linkage disequilibrium might explain the correlated functional status among segregating V segments, but an unknown experimental factor could not be ruled out. Assigning TCR associations to individual alleles was difficult when HLA alleles, especially DR and DQ, strongly co-occurred. Cytomegalovirus status was reported to be diagnosed by the classifier with high specificity and sensitivity in both the original and validation cohorts. About 17 rarely observed V segments, including chromosome 9 orphons, were excluded from the earlier analysis of just under 600 of the donors because counts were too low. Most TCR sequences were seen in very few donors, while some public TCRs were found in many individuals. Broadly in line with IMGT annotations, most TCR beta V segments showed up in productive rearrangements about 87% or about 30% of the time in an earlier analysis of about 500 of the donors.

The method behind the library was the immunoSEQ multiplex PCR assay. A mixture of 60 forward primers for TCR Vbeta segments and 13 reverse primers for TCR Jbeta segments was used in the multiplex PCR. The CDR3 region of rearranged TCR beta genes was amplified from genomic DNA with a multiplex PCR assay. Amplified TCR beta libraries were sequenced as 87-base-pair reads on the Illumina HiSeq System. The study's own analysis went as follows. A later analysis tallied approximately 87 million unique TCR beta chains across the 700 or so repertoires, and approximately 11 million of those chains were shared by two or more donors. Raw reads were error-corrected and collapsed into unique sequences with a nearest-neighbor algorithm that merged closely related sequences to remove PCR and sequencing errors. CDR3 sequences were aligned to IMGT reference sequences to assign V, D and J gene segments. For a sequence to be retained, at least a six-nucleotide match to both a V gene segment and a J gene segment was required. A rearrangement was called productive if the CDR3 had no stop codons and remained in frame with V and J, and every other rearrangement was called non-productive. CDR3 was defined according to IMGT convention as the region running from the second conserved V-encoded cysteine to the conserved J-encoded phenylalanine. Sequences without an unambiguous match to a single V gene segment were excluded from the earlier analysis of about 630 of the donors. In an earlier analysis of almost 600 of the donors, a V segment was called functional when productive rearrangements were above 56.7%, and segregating when the standard deviation between donors exceeded 5%. A statistical classification framework was built to diagnose cytomegalovirus status from the catalog of TCR beta chain sequences. In a later analysis, V and J genes were assigned by comparing TCR nucleotide sequences against IMGT/GENE-DB human TR gene sequences. The TCRdist pipeline was used in a later analysis to assign CDR3 sequences and most-parsimonious VDJ recombination scenarios. In a later analysis, each TCR beta chain was defined by its CDR3 amino acid sequence together with its V-gene family, and reads lacking a unique V-gene family were excluded. To address suspected cross-contamination and a sequencing artifact, a later analysis removed approximately 600 highly shared, low-generation-probability nucleotide sequences. A later analysis calculated a clonal expansion index for each public chain from normalized within-repertoire ranks of inferred template counts. In a later analysis, generation probabilities were computed with a VDJ recombination model fitted to out-of-frame rearrangements, and the resulting probabilities were checked against IGoR. Hypergeometric tests were used in a later analysis to score TCR-TCR, TCR-HLA and TCR-CMV co-occurrence, with a repertoire-size bias correction applied to the TCR pairs. A later analysis estimated false discovery rates by permuting HLA or CMV assignments 20 times. A later analysis grouped co-occurring TCRs with DBSCAN, adding TCRdist sequence similarity when clustering within HLA-allele-positive subsets. Repertoires with fewer than 30,000 or more than 120,000 public chains were left out of co-occurrence clustering, as were four to six repertoires with anomalous nucleotide sharing. Entries here come from immuneACCESS through TCRdb and include only in-frame sequences with V and J called. Some clones fail to appear in such tables; in the studies checked, an unresolved V gene covers under half of the shortfall, and the cause of the remainder is unknown. V and J calls and clone size are copied from that table; D and trimming were computed from the DNA. In all, the sample holds more than 95,000 clones, and around 68% of those were seen once. The leading ten clones occupy approximately 10% of the sample.

Sequencing was performed on PBMCs. This receptor was identified in a woman in her forties or fifties in good health and CMV-seropositive. The rearranged segments are TRBV7-2 and TRBJ1-4; TRBD1 matches 9 bases in the middle. For the CDR3, the sequence is CASSLGDYRGREKLFF. The bases read TGTGCCAGCAGCTTAGGAGACTACAGGGGGCGGGAAAAACTGTTTTTT.